The 7 T cell receptor beta chains below come from one sample, sequenced in a study of OX40 agonist ivuxolimab in advanced cancers. Only in-frame clones appear in the TCRdb table, and some are missing; sequencing was by immunoSEQ multiplex PCR. The table shows about 44,000 clones, with roughly 80% occurring only once. Sequencing used CD4+ or CD8+ T cells sorted from blood, obtained in a trial of the OX40 agonist ivuxolimab. The source is an adult with an advanced solid tumor such as melanoma, head and neck, liver or kidney cancer.

In nucleotides, the CDR3 is TGTGCCAGCAGCCCTCCGGGGGGAGCCGACTACGAGCAGTACTTC. This codes for CASSPPGGADYEQYF. The J gene is TRBJ2-5, the V gene TRBV28, with 7 bases that match TRBD2. The closer fit of TRBJ2-7 to the DNA end suggests the J call may be wrong. The length of the CDR3 is 15 residues. CDR1 and CDR2 from the germline V gene are MDHEN and SYDVKM.

The gene calls are TRBV15 and TRBJ2-1, with D perhaps TRBD2 (6 bases). Germline CDR1 and CDR2: LNHNV and YYDKDF (reference sequence). Trimming removed 0 bases at V and 5 bases at J, with 11 bases between. The CDR3 has 15 amino acids. CDR3 sequence (DNA): TGTGCCACCAGCAGAGATCCCGGGACTCACAATGAGCAGTTCTTC. This codes for CATSRDPGTHNEQFF.

The chain has TRBV28 and TRBJ2-7; D remains ambiguous. The CDR3 loop spans 12 amino acids. Per germline, CDR1 MDHEN and CDR2 SYDVKM. The V gene lost 5 bases and the J gene lost 2 bases, with 7 bases spanning the gap. For the CDR3, the DNA is TGTGCCAGCAGTCGTATCACCTACGAGCAGTACTTC. Translated: CASSRITYEQYF.

The chain carries TRBV19 and TRBJ2-5; 7 bases are a match to TRBD2. With the DNA end fitting TRBJ2-7 better, the J assignment may be wrong. Germline CDR1 LNHDA, CDR2 SQIVND (reference sequence). There are 14 residues in the CDR3. CDR3 bases: TGTGCCAGTAGTGTCAGCGGGGCAAATATCGAGCAGTACTTC. Protein sequence: CASSVSGANIEQYF.

By frequency in the sample, this clone is medium-sized (0.01 to 0.1%). The rearrangement links TRBV5-6 to TRBJ2-7; 8 bases match TRBD1. The CDR3 covers 15 residues. Germline values: CDR1 SGHDT, CDR2 YYEEEE. V dropped 2 bases and J dropped 1; count of bases not matched to a gene: 5. The CDR3 DNA follows: TGTGCCAGCAGCTTTGTCAGGACAGGGTCCTACGAGCAGTACTTC. Its protein is CASSFVRTGSYEQYF.

The chain couples TRBV18 to TRBJ1-1; unclear D gene. CDR1 and CDR2 from the germline V gene are KGHSH and LQKENI. The CDR3 contains 15 residues. V was clipped by 3 bases and J by 0 bases, with 11 bases between them. The chain's CDR3 is CASSPPGGMNTEAFF. CDR3 bases: TGTGCCAGCTCACCCCCCGGCGGCATGAACACTGAAGCTTTCTTT. Full variable domain (rest looked up from reference TRBV18 and TRBJ1-1): NAGVMQNPRHLVRRRGQEARLRCSPMKGHSHVYWYRQLPEEGLKFMVYLQKENIIDESGMPKERFSAEFPKEGPSILRIQQVVRGDSAAYFCASSPPGGMNTEAFFGQGTRLTVV.

This clone has only a few counts. The chain links TRBV10-3 to TRBJ1-1; 10 positions agree with TRBD1. CDR3 length: 13 amino acids. Germline assignment: CDR1 ENHRY and CDR2 SYGVKD. Germline trimming cut 7 bases from V and 4 bases from J; bases unmatched to any gene: 3. The CDR3 bases are TGTGCCATCAATGGACAGGGGGGCACTGAAGCTTTCTTT. Residues: CAINGQGGTEAFF.